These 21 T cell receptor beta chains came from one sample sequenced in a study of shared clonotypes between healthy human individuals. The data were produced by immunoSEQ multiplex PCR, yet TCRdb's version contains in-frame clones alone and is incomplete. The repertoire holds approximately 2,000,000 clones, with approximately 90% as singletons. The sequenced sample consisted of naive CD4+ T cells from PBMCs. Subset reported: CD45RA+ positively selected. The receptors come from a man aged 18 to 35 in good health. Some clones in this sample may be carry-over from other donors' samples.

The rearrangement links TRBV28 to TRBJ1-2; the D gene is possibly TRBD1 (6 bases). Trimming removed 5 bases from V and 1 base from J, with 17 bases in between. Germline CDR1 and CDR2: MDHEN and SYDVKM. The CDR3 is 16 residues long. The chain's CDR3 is CASSRGGGVVNYGYTF. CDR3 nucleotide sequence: TGTGCCAGCAGTCGAGGCGGGGGCGTAGTTAACTATGGCTACACCTTC.

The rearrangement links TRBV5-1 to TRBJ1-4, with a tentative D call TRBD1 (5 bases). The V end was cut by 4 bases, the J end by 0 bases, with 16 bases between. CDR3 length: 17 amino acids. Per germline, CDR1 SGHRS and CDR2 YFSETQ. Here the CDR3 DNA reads TGCGCCAGCAGCCTGATGGGGGGAAGAACAACTAATGAAAAACTGTTTTTT. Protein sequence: CASSLMGGRTTNEKLFF.

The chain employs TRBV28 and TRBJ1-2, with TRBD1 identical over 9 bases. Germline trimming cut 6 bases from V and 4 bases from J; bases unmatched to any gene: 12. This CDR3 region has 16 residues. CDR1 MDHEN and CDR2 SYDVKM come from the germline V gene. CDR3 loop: CASSLQGARWGYGYTF. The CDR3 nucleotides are TGTGCCAGCAGCCTACAGGGGGCGAGGTGGGGCTATGGCTACACCTTC.

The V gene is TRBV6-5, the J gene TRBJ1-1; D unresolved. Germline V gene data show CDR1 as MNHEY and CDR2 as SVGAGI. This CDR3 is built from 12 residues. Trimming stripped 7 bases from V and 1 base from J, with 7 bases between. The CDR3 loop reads CASKRPNTEAFF. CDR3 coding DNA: TGTGCCAGCAAGAGGCCGAACACTGAAGCTTTCTTT.

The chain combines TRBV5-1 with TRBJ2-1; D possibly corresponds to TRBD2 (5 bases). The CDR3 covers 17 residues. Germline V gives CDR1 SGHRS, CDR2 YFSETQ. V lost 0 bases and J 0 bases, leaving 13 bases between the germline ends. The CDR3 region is CASSLAGRGSSYNEQFF. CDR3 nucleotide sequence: TGCGCCAGCAGCTTGGCAGGACGAGGGAGCTCCTACAATGAGCAGTTCTTC.

The CDR3 DNA follows: TGCAGTGCCGTGGGACAGCAGCCCCAGCATTTT. This sequence encodes CSAVGQQPQHF. The chain recombines TRBV20-1 with TRBJ1-5; 7 positions agree with TRBD1. The CDR3 consists of 11 residues. V dropped 6 bases and J dropped 7; count of bases not matched to a gene: 3. Germline assignment: CDR1 DFQATT and CDR2 SNEGSKA (reference sequence).

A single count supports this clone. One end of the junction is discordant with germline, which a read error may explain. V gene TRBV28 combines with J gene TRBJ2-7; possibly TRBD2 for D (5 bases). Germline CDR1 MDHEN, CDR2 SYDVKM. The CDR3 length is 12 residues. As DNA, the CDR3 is TGTGCCAGCGGATCGGAAATTGGCAATGAGGGCTTC. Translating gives CASGSEIGNEGF.

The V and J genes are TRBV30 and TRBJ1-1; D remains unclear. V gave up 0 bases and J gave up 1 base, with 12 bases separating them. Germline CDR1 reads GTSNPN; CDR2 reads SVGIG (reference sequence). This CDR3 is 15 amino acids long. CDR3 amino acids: CAWSVLPVGNTEAFF. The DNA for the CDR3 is TGTGCCTGGAGTGTCCTTCCGGTAGGGAACACTGAAGCTTTCTTT.

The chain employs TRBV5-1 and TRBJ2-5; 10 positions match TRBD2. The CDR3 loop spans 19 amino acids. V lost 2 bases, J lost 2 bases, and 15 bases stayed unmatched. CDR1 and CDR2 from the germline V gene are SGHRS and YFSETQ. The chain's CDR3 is CASSLRLAGENGWQETQYF. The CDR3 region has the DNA TGCGCCAGCAGCTTAAGGCTAGCGGGAGAGAATGGGTGGCAAGAGACCCAGTACTTC.

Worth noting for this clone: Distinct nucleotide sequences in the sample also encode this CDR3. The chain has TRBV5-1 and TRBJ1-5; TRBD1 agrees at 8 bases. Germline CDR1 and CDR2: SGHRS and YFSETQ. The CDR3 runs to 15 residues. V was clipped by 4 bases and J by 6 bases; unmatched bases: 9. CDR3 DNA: TGCGCCAGCAGCCTCAATGGACAGGGAGGTCAGCCCCAGCATTTT. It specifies CASSLNGQGGQPQHF.

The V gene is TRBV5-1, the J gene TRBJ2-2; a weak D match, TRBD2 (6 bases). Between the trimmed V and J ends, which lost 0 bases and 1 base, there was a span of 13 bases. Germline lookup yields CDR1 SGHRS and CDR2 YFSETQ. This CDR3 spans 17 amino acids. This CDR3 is CASSLAVGGVNTGELFF. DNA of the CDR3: TGCGCCAGCAGCTTGGCGGTGGGCGGGGTGAACACCGGGGAGCTGTTTTTT.

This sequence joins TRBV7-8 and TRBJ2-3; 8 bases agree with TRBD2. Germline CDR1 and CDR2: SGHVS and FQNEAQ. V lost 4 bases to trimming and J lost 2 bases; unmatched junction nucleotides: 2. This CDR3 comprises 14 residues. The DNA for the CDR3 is TGTGCCAGCAGCTATAGCGGGGCCACAGATACGCAGTATTTT. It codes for CASSYSGATDTQYF.

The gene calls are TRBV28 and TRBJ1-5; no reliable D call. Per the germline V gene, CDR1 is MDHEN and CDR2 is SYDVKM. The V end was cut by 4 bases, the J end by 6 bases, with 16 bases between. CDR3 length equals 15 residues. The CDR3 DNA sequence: TGTGCCAGCAGTTCAGAAGGGAGGCTGGCTCAGCCCCAGCATTTT. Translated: CASSSEGRLAQPQHF.

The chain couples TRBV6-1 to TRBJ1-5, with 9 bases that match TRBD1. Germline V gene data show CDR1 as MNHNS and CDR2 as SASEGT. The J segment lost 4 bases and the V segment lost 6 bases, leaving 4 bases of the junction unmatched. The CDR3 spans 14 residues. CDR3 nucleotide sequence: TGTGCCAGCAGGGATGGGACAGGGAATCAGCCCCAGCATTTT. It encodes CASRDGTGNQPQHF.

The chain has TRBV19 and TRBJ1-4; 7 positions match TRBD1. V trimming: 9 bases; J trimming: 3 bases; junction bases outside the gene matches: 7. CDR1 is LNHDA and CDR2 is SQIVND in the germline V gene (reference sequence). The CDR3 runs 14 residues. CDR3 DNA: TGTGCCAGCCACCCGACAGGGCCTAATGAAAAACTGTTTTTT. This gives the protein CASHPTGPNEKLFF.

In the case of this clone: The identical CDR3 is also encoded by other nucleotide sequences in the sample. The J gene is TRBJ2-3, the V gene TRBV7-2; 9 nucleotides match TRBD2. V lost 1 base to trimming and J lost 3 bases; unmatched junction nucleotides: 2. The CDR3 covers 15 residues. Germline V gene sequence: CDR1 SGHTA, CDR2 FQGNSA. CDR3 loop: CASSLGTSVTDTQYF. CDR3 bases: TGTGCCAGCAGCTTAGGGACTAGCGTTACAGATACGCAGTATTTT.

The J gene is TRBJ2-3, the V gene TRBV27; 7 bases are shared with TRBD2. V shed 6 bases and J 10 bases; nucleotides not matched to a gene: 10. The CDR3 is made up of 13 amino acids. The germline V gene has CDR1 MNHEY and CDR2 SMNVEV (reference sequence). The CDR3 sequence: CASSWWSSGAQYF. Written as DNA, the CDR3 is TGTGCCAGCAGCTGGTGGTCGAGCGGGGCGCAGTATTTT.

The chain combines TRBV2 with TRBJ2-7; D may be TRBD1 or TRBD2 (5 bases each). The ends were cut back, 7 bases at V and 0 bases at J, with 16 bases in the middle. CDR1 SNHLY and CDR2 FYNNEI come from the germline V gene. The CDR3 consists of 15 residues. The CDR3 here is CASIQNRDLSYEQYF. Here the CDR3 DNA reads TGTGCCAGCATCCAGAACCGGGACCTCTCCTACGAGCAGTACTTC.

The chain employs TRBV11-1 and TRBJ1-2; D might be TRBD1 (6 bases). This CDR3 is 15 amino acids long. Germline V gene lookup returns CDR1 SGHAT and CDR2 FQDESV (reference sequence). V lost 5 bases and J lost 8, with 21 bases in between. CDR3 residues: CASSKQASGVGGYTF. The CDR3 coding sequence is TGTGCCAGCAGCAAGCAAGCGTCAGGGGTCGGAGGCTACACCTTC. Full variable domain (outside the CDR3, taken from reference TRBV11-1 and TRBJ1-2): EAEVAQSPRYKITEKSQAVAFWCDPISGHATLYWYRQILGQGPELLVQFQDESVVDDSQLPKDRFSAERLKGVDSTLKIQPAELGDSAMYLCASSKQASGVGGYTFGSGTRLTVV.

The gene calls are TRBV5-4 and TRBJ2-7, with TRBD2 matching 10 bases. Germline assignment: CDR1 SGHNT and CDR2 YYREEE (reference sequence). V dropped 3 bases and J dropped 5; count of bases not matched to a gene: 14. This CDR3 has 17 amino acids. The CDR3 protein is CASSSVGFLAGEDEQYF. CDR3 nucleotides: TGTGCCAGCAGCTCAGTAGGTTTTCTAGCGGGAGAAGACGAGCAGTACTTC.

The CDR3 region is CASSLAARGTIYF. The CDR3 DNA sequence: TGTGCCAGCAGCTTAGCCGCACGGGGCACCATATATTTT. The chain employs TRBV7-2 and TRBJ1-3; D gene uncertain. Trimming stripped 0 bases from V and 9 bases from J, with 9 bases between. The CDR3 runs 13 residues. Germline V gives CDR1 SGHTA, CDR2 FQGNSA.